This TCR beta chain was recorded in a study of cytomegalovirus exposure and HLA in healthy donors. Trimming at V came to 5 bases and at J to 5 bases, leaving 11 bases not matched to a gene. This CDR3 is built from 16 residues. Germline V gene lookup returns CDR1 PRHDT and CDR2 FYEKMQ (reference sequence). The PCR ran on 60 Vbeta and 13 Jbeta primers. Using immunoSEQ multiplex PCR, the repertoire was profiled, and TCRdb retains in-frame clones only, with some absent. The table records some 130,000 clones, over 70% of them present only once. Specimen: PBMCs. This chain joins TRBV13 and TRBJ2-1; 8 nucleotides match TRBD2. The receptor comes from a man aged 40-49 years in good health and CMV-seronegative. The CDR3 DNA reads TGTGCCAGCAGCCTAGCGGTGACTAGCGTTAACAATGAGCAGTTCTTC. This encodes CASSLAVTSVNNEQFF.